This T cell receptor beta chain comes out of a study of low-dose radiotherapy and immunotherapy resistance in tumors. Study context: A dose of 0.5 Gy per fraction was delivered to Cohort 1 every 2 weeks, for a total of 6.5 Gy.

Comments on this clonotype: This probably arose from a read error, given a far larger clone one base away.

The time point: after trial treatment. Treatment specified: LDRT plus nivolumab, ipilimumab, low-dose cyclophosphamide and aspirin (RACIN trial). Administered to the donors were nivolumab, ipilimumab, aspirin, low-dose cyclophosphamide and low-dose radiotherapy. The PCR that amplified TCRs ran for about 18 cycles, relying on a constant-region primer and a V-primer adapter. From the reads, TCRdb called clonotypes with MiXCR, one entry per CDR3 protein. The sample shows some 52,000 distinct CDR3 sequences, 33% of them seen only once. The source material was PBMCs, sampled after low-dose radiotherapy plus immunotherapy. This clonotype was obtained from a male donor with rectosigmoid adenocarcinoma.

The CDR3 nucleotides are TGTGCAACTACTCCAGCGGGAGAGGCCTACAATGAGCAGTACTTC. Its translation is CATTPAGEAYNEQYF. The chain employs TRBV28 and TRBJ2-7, with TRBD2 identical over 8 bases. CDR3 length equals 15 residues. The V gene's germline CDR1 is MDHEN and CDR2 SYDVKM.